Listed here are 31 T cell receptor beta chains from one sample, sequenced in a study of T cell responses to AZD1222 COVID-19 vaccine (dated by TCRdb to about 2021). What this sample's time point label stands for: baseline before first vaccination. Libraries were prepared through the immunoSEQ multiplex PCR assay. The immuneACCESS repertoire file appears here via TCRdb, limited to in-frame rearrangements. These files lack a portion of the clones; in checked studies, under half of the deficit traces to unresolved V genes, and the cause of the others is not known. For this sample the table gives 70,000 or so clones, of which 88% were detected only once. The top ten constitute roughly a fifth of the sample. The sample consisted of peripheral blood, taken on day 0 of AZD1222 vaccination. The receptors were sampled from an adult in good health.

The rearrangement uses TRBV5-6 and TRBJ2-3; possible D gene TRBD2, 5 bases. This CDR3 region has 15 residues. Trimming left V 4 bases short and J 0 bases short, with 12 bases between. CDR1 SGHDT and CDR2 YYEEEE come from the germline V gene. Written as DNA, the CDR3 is TGTGCCAGCAGCAGGCCGGGGTCTAGCACAGATACGCAGTATTTT. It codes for CASSRPGSSTDTQYF.

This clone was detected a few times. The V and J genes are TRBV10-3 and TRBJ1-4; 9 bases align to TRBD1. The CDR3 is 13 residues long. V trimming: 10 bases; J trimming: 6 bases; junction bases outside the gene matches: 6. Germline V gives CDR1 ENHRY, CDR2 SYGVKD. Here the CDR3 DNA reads TGTGCCACCCAAGACAGGGGGGATGAAAAACTGTTTTTT. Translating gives CATQDRGDEKLFF.

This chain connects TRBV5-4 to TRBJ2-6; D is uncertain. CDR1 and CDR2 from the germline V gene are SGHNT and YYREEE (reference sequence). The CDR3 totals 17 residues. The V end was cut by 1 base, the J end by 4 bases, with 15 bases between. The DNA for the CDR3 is TGTGCCAGCAGCTTGCCCTCCGGTGGGGTAGGGGCCAACGTCCTGACTTTC. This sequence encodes CASSLPSGGVGANVLTF.

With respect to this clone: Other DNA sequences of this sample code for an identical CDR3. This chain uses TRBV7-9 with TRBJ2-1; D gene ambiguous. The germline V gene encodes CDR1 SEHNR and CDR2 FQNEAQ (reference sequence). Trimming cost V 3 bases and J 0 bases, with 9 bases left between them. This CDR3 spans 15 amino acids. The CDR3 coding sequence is TGTGCCAGCAGCTTCTCTGAGAGCTCCTACAATGAGCAGTTCTTC. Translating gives CASSFSESSYNEQFF.

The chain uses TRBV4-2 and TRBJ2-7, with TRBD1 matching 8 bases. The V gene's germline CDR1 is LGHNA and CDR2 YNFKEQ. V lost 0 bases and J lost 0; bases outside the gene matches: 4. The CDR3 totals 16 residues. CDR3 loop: CASSQEGQGASYEQYF. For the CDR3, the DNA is TGTGCCAGCAGCCAAGAGGGGCAGGGGGCCTCCTACGAGCAGTACTTC.

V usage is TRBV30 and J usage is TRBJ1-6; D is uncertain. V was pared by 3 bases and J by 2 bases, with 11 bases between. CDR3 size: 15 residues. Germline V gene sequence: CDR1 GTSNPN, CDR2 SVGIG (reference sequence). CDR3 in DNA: TGTGCCTGGAGCCTACCGAGTCCCTATAATTCACCCCTCCACTTT. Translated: CAWSLPSPYNSPLHF.

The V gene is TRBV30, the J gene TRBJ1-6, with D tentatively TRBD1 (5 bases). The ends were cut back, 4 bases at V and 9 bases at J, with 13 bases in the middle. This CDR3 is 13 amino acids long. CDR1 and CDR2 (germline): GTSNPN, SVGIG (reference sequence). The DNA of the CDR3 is TGTGCCTGGAACAAGGGGTTCAGTTCACCCCTCCACTTT. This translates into CAWNKGFSSPLHF.

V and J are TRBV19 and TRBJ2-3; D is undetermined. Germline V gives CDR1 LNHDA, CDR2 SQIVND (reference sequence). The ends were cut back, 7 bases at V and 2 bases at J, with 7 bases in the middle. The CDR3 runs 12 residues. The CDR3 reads CASTGDTDTQYF. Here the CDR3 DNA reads TGTGCCAGTACCGGTGACACAGATACGCAGTATTTT.

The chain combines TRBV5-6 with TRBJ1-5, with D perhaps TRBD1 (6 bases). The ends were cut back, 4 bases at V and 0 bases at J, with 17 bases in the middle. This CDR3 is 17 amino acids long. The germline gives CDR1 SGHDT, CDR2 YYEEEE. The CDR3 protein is CASSGGHSRYSNQPQHF. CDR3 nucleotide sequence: TGTGCCAGCAGCGGGGGACATAGCCGTTATAGCAATCAGCCCCAGCATTTT.

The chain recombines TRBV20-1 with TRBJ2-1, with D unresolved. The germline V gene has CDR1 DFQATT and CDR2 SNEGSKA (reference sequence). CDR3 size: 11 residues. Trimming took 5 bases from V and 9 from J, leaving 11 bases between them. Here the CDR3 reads CSAGSRSEQFF. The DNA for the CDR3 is TGCAGTGCTGGAAGCCGTAGTGAGCAGTTCTTC.

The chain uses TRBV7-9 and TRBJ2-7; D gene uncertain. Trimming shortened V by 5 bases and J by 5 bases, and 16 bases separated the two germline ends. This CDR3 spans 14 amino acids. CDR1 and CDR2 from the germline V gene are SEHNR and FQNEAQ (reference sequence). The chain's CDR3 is CASSLLFSGNEQYF. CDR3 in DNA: TGTGCCAGCAGCCTCCTATTTAGTGGAAACGAGCAGTACTTC.

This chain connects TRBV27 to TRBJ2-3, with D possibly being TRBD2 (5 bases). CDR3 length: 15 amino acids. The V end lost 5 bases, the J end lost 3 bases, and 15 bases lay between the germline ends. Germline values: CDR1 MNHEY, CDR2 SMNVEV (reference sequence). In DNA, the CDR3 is TGTGCCAGCAGTAGCGGACGTATAAGGACAGATACGCAGTATTTT. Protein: CASSSGRIRTDTQYF.

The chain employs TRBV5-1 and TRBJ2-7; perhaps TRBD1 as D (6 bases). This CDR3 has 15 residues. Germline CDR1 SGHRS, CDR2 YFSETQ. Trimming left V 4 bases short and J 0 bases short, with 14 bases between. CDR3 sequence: CASSPRDTYSYEQYF. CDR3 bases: TGCGCCAGCAGCCCTCGGGACACCTACTCCTACGAGCAGTACTTC.

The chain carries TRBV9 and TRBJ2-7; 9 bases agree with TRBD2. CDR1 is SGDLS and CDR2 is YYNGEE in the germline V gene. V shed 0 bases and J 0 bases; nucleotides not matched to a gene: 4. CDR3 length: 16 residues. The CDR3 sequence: CASSVAAGGTSYEQYF. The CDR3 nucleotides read TGTGCCAGCAGCGTAGCAGCGGGGGGAACCTCCTACGAGCAGTACTTC.

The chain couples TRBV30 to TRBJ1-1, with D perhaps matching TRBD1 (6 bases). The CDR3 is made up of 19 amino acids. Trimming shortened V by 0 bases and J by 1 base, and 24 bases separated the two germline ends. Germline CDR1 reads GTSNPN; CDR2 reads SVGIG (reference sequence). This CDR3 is CAWSVSLYRAKRRNTEAFF. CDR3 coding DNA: TGTGCCTGGAGTGTATCCTTATACAGGGCCAAGCGAAGGAACACTGAAGCTTTCTTT.

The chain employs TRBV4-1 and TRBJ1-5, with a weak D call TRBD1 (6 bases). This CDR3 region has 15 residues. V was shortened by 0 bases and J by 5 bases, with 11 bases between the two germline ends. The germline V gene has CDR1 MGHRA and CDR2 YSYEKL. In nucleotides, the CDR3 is TGCGCCAGCAGCCAAGAGGTGACAGGAGATCAGCCCCAGCATTTT. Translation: CASSQEVTGDQPQHF.

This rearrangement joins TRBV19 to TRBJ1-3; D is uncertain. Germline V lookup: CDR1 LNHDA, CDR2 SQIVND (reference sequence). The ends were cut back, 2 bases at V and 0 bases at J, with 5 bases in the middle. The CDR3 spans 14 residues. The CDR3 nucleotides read TGTGCCAGTAGTATAAGGAACTCTGGAAACACCATATATTTT. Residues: CASSIRNSGNTIYF.

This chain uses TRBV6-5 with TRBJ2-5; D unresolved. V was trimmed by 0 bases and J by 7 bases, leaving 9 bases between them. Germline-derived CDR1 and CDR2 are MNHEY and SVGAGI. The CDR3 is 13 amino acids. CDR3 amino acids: CASSYSRLGTQYF. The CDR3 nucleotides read TGTGCCAGCAGTTACTCCCGTCTAGGGACCCAGTACTTC.

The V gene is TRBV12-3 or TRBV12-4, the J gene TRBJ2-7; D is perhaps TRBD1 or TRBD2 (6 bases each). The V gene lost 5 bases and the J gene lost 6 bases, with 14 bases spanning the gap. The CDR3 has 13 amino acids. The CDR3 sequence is CASSPSGAGEQYF. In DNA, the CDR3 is TGTGCCAGCAGTCCTTCGGGGGCAGGCGAGCAGTACTTC.

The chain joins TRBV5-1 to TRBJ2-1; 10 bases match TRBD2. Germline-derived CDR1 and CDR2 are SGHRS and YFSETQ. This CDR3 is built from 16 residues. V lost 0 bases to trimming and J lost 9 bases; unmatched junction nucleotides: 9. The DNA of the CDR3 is TGCGCCAGCAGCTTGGTTATGGGACTAGCGTTGGGTGAGCAGTTCTTC. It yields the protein CASSLVMGLALGEQFF.

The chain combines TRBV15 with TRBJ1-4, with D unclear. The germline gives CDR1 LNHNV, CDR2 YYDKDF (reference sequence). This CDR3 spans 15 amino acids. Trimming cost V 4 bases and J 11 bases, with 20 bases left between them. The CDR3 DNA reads TGTGCCACCAGCAAAGAAATTGGGGATATAGGGAAACTGTTTTTT. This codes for CATSKEIGDIGKLFF.

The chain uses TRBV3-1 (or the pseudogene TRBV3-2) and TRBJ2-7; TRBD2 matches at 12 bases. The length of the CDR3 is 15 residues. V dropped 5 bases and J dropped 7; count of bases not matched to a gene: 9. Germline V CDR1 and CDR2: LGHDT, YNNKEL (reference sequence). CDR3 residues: CASSEGLAGMREQYF. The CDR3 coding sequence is TGTGCCAGCAGCGAAGGACTAGCGGGAATGAGGGAGCAGTACTTC.

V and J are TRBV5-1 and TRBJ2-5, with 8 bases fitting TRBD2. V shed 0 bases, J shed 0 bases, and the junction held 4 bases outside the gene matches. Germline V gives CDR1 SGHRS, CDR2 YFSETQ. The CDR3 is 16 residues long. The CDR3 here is CASSLGPSGYQETQYF. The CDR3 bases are TGCGCCAGCAGCTTGGGGCCTAGCGGGTACCAAGAGACCCAGTACTTC.

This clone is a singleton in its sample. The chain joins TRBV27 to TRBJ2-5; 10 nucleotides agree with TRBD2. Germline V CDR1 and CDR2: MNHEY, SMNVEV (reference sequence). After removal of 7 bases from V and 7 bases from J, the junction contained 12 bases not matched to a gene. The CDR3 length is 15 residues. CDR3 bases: TGTGCCAGCAAACCCCGGGTAGCGGGGGGATTGACCCAGTACTTC. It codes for CASKPRVAGGLTQYF.

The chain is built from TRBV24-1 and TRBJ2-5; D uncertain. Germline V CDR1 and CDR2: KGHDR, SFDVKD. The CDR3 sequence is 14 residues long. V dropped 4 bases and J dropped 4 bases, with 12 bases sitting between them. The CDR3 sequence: CATSEERWGETQYF. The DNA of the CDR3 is TGTGCCACCAGTGAGGAACGCTGGGGAGAGACCCAGTACTTC.

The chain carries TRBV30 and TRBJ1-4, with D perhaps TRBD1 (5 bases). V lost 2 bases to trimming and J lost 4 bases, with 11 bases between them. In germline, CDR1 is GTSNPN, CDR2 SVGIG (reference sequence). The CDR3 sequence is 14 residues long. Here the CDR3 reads CAWSIGTLNEKLFF. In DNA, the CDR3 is TGTGCCTGGAGTATCGGGACTCTTAATGAAAAACTGTTTTTT.

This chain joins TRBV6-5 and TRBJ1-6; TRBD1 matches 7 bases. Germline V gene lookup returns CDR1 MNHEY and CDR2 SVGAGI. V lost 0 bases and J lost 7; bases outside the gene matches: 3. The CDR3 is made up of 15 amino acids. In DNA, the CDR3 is TGTGCCAGCAGTTACTCGGGACAGCTAAATTCACCCCTCCACTTT. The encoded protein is CASSYSGQLNSPLHF.

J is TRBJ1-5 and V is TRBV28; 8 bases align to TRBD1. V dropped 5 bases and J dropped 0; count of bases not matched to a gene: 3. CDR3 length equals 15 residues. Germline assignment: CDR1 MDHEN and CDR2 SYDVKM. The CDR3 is CASSMTGDSNQPQHF. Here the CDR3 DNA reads TGTGCCAGCAGTATGACAGGGGATAGCAATCAGCCCCAGCATTTT.

This CDR3 reads CSVGGLSGGAYNEQFF. The CDR3 DNA reads as TGCAGCGTTGGGGGACTTTCAGGGGGCGCCTACAATGAGCAGTTCTTC. V gene TRBV29-1 combines with J gene TRBJ2-1; 8 nucleotides line up with TRBD1. This CDR3 comprises 16 residues. The germline V gene encodes CDR1 SQVTM and CDR2 ANQGSEA. Trimming at V came to 4 bases and at J to 2 bases, leaving 10 bases not matched to a gene.

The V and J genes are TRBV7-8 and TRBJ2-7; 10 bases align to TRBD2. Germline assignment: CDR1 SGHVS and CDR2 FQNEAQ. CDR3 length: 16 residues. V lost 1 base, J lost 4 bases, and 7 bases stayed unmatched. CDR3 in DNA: TGTGCCAGCAGCTTAGTCCCTAGCGGGGGTGGTTACGAGCAGTACTTC. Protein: CASSLVPSGGGYEQYF.

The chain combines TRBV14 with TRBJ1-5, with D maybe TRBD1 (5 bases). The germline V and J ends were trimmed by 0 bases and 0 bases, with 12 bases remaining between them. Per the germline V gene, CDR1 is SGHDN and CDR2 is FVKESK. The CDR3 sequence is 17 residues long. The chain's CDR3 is CASSQDGTEDSNQPQHF. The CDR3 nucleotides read TGTGCCAGCAGCCAAGATGGGACGGAGGATAGCAATCAGCCCCAGCATTTT.